The clone carrying this T cell receptor (beta chain) was recorded once. Its specificity is unknown. This record belongs to a study of cytomegalovirus exposure and HLA in healthy donors. The repertoire was sequenced with immunoSEQ multiplex PCR; TCRdb's copy has only in-frame clones and lacks some. This sample yields 160,000 or so clones, of which around 90% are seen a single time; under 3% belongs to the top ten. Findings and limits, study-wide: Most TCRs appeared rarely, but some public TCRs recurred in many donors.

Germline loops: CDR1 LNHDA, CDR2 SQIVND (reference sequence). The length of the CDR3 is 17 residues. Trimming removed 3 bases from V and 7 bases from J; junction bases left unmatched: 13. This chain links TRBV19 with TRBJ1-5, with 9 bases fitting TRBD1. This TCR came from a man aged 18 to 29 in good health and CMV-seronegative. The material sequenced was PBMCs. The CDR3 is CASSIRRTGAIFQPQHF. Here the CDR3 DNA reads TGTGCCAGTAGTATTCGTCGGACAGGGGCTATATTCCAGCCCCAGCATTTT.